This TCR beta chain was captured by sequencing in a study of T cells in Graves' hyperthyroidism and ophthalmopathy. General study findings and limits: Separation of ophthalmopathy from stable hyperthyroidism was achieved by a 13 V-J model.

In this sample, this clonotype turned up many times. Its target is unknown. At least 3 on the Clinical Activity Score was recorded for ophthalmopathy patients, who also had NOSPECS grade at least 4 and duration under 3 months. TCR beta CDR3 regions were amplified from RNA transcripts. First-round RT-PCR of the TCR CDR3 relied on the HTBI primer set. TCRdb re-analysed the multiplex PCR reads in MiXCR, keeping a single row per CDR3 protein. The data contain nearly 600,000 distinct CDR3 sequences, 14% of them singletons. CDR1 is DFQATT and CDR2 is SNEGSKA in the germline V gene (reference sequence). V shed 4 bases and J shed 4 bases, with 17 bases lying between them. The CDR3 is made up of 14 amino acids.

The V gene is TRBV20-1, the J gene TRBJ2-7, with unresolved D. This clonotype originated in a young woman with Graves' ophthalmopathy. Sequencing input: blood. The CDR3: CSANHLPRWYEQYF. The CDR3 nucleotides are TGCAGTGCTAACCACCTCCCTCGTTGGTACGAGCAGTACTTC.